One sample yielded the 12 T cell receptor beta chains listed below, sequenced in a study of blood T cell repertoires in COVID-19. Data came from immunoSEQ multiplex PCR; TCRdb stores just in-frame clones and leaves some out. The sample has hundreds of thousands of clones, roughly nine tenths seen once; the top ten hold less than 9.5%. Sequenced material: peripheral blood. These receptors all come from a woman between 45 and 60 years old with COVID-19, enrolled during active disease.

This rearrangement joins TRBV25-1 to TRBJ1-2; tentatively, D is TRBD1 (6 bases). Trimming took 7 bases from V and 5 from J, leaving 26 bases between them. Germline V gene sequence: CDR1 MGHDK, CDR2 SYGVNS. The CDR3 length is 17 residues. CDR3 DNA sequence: TGTGCCAGCACCTCCTCGGGACATAGGGCCACGAAGTATGGCTACACCTTC. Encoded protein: CASTSSGHRATKYGYTF.

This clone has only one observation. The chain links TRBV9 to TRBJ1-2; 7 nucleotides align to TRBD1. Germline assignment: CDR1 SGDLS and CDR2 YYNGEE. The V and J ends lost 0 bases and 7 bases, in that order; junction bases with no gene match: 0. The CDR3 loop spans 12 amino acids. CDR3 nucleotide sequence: TGTGCCAGCAGCGTAGCAGGGGGTGGCTACACCTTC. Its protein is CASSVAGGGYTF.

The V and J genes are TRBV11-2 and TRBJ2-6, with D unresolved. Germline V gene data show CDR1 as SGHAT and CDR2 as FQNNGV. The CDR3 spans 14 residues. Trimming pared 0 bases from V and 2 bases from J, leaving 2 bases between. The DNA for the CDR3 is TGTGCCAGCAGCTTAGATACTGGGGCCAACGTCCTGACTTTC. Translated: CASSLDTGANVLTF.

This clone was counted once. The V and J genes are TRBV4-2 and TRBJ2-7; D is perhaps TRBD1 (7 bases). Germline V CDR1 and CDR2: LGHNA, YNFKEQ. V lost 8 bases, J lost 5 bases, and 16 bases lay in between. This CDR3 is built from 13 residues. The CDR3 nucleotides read TGTGCCAGCTCTCCAGGGGGGCGGGACGAGCAGTACTTC. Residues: CASSPGGRDEQYF.

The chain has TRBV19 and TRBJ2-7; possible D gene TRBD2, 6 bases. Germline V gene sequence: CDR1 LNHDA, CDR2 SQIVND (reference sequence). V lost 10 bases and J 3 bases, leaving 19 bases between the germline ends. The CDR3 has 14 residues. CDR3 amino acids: CATSSLRDFYEQYF. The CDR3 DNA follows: TGTGCCACCTCGTCTCTCCGGGACTTCTACGAGCAGTACTTC.

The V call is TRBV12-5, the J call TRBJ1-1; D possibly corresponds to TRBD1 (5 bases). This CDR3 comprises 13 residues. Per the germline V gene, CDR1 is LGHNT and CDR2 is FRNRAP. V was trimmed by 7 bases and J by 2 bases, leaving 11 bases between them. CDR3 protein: CASVPDSNTEAFF. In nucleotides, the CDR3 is TGTGCTAGTGTTCCTGACAGCAACACTGAAGCTTTCTTT.

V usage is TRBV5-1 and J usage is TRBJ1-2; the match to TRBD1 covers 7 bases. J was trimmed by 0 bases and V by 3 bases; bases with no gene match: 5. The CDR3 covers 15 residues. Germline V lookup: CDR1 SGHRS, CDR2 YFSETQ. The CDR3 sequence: CASSSRGQPNYGYTF. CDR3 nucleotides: TGCGCCAGCAGCTCCCGGGGACAGCCTAACTATGGCTACACCTTC.

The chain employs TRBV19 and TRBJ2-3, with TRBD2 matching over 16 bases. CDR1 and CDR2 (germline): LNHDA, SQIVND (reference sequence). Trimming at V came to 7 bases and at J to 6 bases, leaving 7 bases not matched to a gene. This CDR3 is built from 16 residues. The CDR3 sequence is CASKGLAGGPYDTQYF. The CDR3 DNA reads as TGTGCCAGTAAGGGACTAGCGGGGGGGCCGTATGATACGCAGTATTTT. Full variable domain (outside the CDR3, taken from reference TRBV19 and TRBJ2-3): DGGITQSPKYLFRKEGQNVTLSCEQNLNHDAMYWYRQDPGQGLRLIYYSQIVNDFQKGDIAEGYSVSREKKESFPLTVTSAQKNPTAFYLCASKGLAGGPYDTQYFGPGTRLTVL.

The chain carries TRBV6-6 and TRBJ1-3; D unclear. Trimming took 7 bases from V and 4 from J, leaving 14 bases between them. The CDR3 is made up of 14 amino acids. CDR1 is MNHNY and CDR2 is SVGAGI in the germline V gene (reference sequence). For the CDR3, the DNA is TGTGCCAGCAAACAACCTGAGGCCGGAAACACCATATATTTT. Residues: CASKQPEAGNTIYF.

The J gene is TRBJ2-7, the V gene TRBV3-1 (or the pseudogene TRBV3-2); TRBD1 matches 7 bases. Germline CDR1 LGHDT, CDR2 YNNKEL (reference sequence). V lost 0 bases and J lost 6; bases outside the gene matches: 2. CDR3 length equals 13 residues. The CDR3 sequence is CASSQDNRGEQYF. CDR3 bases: TGTGCCAGCAGCCAAGACAACAGGGGCGAGCAGTACTTC.

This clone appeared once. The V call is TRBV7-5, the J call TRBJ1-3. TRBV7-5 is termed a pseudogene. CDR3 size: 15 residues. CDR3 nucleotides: TGTGCCAGAAGCTTAGGTTCCCGCTCTGGAAACACCATATATTTT. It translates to CARSLGSRSGNTIYF.

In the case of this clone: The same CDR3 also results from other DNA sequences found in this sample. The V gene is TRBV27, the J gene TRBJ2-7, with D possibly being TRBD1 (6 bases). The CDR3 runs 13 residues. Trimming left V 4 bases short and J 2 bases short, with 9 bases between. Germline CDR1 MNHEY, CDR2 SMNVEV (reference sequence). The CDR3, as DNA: TGTGCCAGCAGTTCTACAGGGCCCTACGAGCAGTACTTC. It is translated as CASSSTGPYEQYF.